What follows are 17 T cell receptor beta chains derived from one specimen sequenced in a study of cytomegalovirus exposure and HLA in healthy donors (dated by TCRdb to 2016 to 2017). To prepare the library, the immunoSEQ multiplex PCR assay was applied. For the multiplex PCR, a mixture combining 60 forward primers for TCR Vbeta segments and 13 reverse primers for TCR Jbeta segments was used. TCRdb obtained this table from immuneACCESS and retained in-frame rearrangements with V and J assigned. These tables miss some clones; where compared with another copy, unresolved V genes account for less than half of the shortfall, and the remainder is unexplained. A total of more than 80,000 clones appear in this sample, about 80% of them only once. The top ten constitute around 3.6% of the sample. Sequencing was performed on PBMCs. The receptors stem from a female donor in good health and CMV-seropositive.

The chain has TRBV12-5 and TRBJ2-1, with D unclear. The CDR3 loop spans 16 amino acids. Trimming cost V 3 bases and J 0 bases, with 12 bases left between them. Germline V lookup: CDR1 LGHNT, CDR2 FRNRAP. The CDR3 DNA reads TGTGCTAGTGGTTTCGTCGGCAGGTCCTCCTACAATGAGCAGTTCTTC. Its translation is CASGFVGRSSYNEQFF.

The rearrangement links TRBV2 to TRBJ1-5; D is possibly TRBD1 (6 bases). Germline-derived CDR1 and CDR2 are SNHLY and FYNNEI. The CDR3 is made up of 13 amino acids. V was shortened by 6 bases and J by 5 bases, with 11 bases between the two germline ends. CDR3: CASSRDTYQPQHF. Here the CDR3 DNA reads TGTGCCAGCAGCCGGGACACCTATCAGCCCCAGCATTTT.

This chain uses TRBV19 with TRBJ2-5; TRBD1 aligns across 8 bases. This CDR3 comprises 17 residues. The V segment lost 3 bases and the J segment 5 bases; nucleotides outside the gene matches: 14. Germline V gene sequence: CDR1 LNHDA, CDR2 SQIVND (reference sequence). CDR3 in DNA: TGTGCCAGTAGTATGATTTTCCAGACAGGGGCGGTTGAGACCCAGTACTTC. It translates to CASSMIFQTGAVETQYF.

The chain joins TRBV19 to TRBJ1-5; D may be TRBD1 (6 bases). CDR1 and CDR2 (germline): LNHDA, SQIVND (reference sequence). The length of the CDR3 is 16 residues. V was clipped by 6 bases and J by 1 base, with 16 bases between them. The CDR3, as DNA: TGTGCCAGTAGCACCCCCTGGACAGAAAGCAATCAGCCCCAGCATTTT. Translated: CASSTPWTESNQPQHF.

Details on this clone: Other DNA sequences from this sample encode an identical CDR3 as well. The V gene is TRBV14, the J gene TRBJ2-2, with 16 bases aligning to TRBD2. The CDR3 totals 19 residues. V dropped 4 bases and J dropped 4; count of bases not matched to a gene: 9. The germline CDR1 and CDR2 sequences are SGHDN and FVKESK. The CDR3 DNA follows: TGTGCCAGCAGCCTGCTCGGGACTAGCGGGGGGGCCGGCACCGGGGAGCTGTTTTTT. Its protein product is CASSLLGTSGGAGTGELFF.

The V and J genes are TRBV19 and TRBJ2-7, with D possibly matching TRBD2 (5 bases). The V end lost 7 bases, the J end lost 0 bases, and 10 bases lay between the germline ends. The CDR3 runs to 13 residues. Germline CDR1 reads LNHDA; CDR2 reads SQIVND (reference sequence). CDR3 DNA: TGTGCCAGTAAGCGGTCAAACTCCTACGAGCAGTACTTC. It encodes CASKRSNSYEQYF.

DNA for the CDR3: TGTGCCAGCTCACTCGGACAGAGTAATCAGCCCCAGCATTTT. Its protein product is CASSLGQSNQPQHF. This rearrangement joins TRBV18 to TRBJ1-5, with a weak D call TRBD1 (6 bases). CDR1 KGHSH and CDR2 LQKENI come from the germline V gene. This CDR3 spans 14 amino acids. V was cut by 4 bases and J by 4 bases, with 11 bases left in between.

The chain employs TRBV2 and TRBJ2-7; 10 bases agree with TRBD1. V dropped 11 bases and J dropped 4; count of bases not matched to a gene: 8. CDR3 length: 13 amino acids. The germline V gene encodes CDR1 SNHLY and CDR2 FYNNEI. CDR3 sequence reads: CAFGGQGKYEQYF. The CDR3 coding sequence is TGTGCCTTCGGGGGACAGGGGAAGTACGAGCAGTACTTC.

This sequence joins TRBV7-7 and TRBJ2-7; 8 bases agree with TRBD1. Germline values: CDR1 SSHAT, CDR2 FNYEAQ (reference sequence). V trimming: 6 bases; J trimming: 3 bases; junction bases outside the gene matches: 4. This CDR3 region has 13 residues. The CDR3 loop is CASRDRENYEQYF. The CDR3 nucleotides read TGTGCCAGCAGGGACAGGGAGAACTACGAGCAGTACTTC.

The chain employs TRBV4-1 and TRBJ2-1; D perhaps matches TRBD1 (6 bases). The CDR3 sequence is 14 residues long. Germline V gene sequence: CDR1 MGHRA, CDR2 YSYEKL. Trimming left V 0 bases short and J 7 bases short, with 10 bases between. The CDR3 bases are TGCGCCAGCAGCCAAGAAAACAGGGCGAATGAGCAGTTCTTC. Residues: CASSQENRANEQFF.

In this sample, this clone turned up once. The rearrangement uses TRBV27 and TRBJ2-3, with a tentative D call TRBD2 (6 bases). V gave up 4 bases and J gave up 5 bases, with 16 bases separating them. This CDR3 is 15 amino acids long. Germline V lookup: CDR1 MNHEY, CDR2 SMNVEV (reference sequence). CDR3 region: CASSSRAGRGDTQYF. CDR3 coding DNA: TGTGCCAGCAGTTCAAGGGCGGGAAGGGGAGATACGCAGTATTTT.

This rearrangement joins TRBV4-1 to TRBJ2-7, with 7 bases fitting TRBD2. This CDR3 contains 14 residues. The V segment lost 1 base and the J segment 2 bases; nucleotides outside the gene matches: 2. CDR1 MGHRA and CDR2 YSYEKL come from the germline V gene. The CDR3 sequence is CASSQVRGAYEQYF. For the CDR3, the DNA is TGCGCCAGCAGCCAAGTCCGGGGGGCCTACGAGCAGTACTTC.

The rearrangement joins TRBV28 to TRBJ1-1; TRBD1 matches at 7 bases. CDR1 is MDHEN, CDR2 SYDVKM, per germline. The CDR3 covers 15 residues. Trimming took 4 bases from V and 1 from J; bases not matched to a gene: 6. The CDR3 bases are TGTGCCAGCAGTTCTACAGGGGATACGAACACTGAAGCTTTCTTT. Its translation is CASSSTGDTNTEAFF. Drawing the rest from reference TRBV28 and TRBJ1-1, the complete variable domain is DVKVTQSSRYLVKRTGEKVFLECVQDMDHENMFWYRQDPGLGLRLIYFSYDVKMKEKGDIPEGYSVSREKKERFSLILESASTNQTSMYLCASSSTGDTNTEAFFGQGTRLTVV.

The count of this clone is one. The genes are TRBV10-3 and TRBJ2-5; D is ambiguous. Germline assignment: CDR1 ENHRY and CDR2 SYGVKD. V was clipped by 0 bases and J by 5 bases, with 7 bases between them. The CDR3 extends over 13 amino acids. This CDR3 is CAISESKRETQYF. The CDR3 coding sequence is TGTGCCATCAGTGAGTCTAAGAGGGAGACCCAGTACTTC.

The chain recombines TRBV5-1 with TRBJ2-7; 8 nucleotides align to TRBD1. J gave up 1 base and V 2 bases, and 2 bases lay outside the gene matches. The CDR3 is made up of 14 amino acids. Germline-derived CDR1 and CDR2 are SGHRS and YFSETQ. The CDR3 protein is CASSFGTGSYEQYF. The CDR3 DNA is TGCGCCAGCAGCTTCGGGACAGGTTCCTACGAGCAGTACTTC.

V gene TRBV6-1 combines with J gene TRBJ2-1, with TRBD1 as a possible D gene (5 bases). Per germline, CDR1 MNHNS and CDR2 SASEGT. Between the trimmed V and J ends, which lost 7 bases and 10 bases, there was a span of 20 bases. This CDR3 spans 14 amino acids. As DNA, the CDR3 is TGTGCCAGCATAGGCGTCAGGGCTGATCGGGAGCAGTTCTTC. This translates into CASIGVRADREQFF.

The chain couples TRBV5-4 to TRBJ1-2; possible D gene TRBD1, 6 bases. The V end was cut by 2 bases, the J end by 4 bases, with 9 bases between. The CDR3 spans 13 residues. Germline V lookup: CDR1 SGHNT, CDR2 YYREEE (reference sequence). In DNA, the CDR3 is TGTGCCAGCAGCTTAGGGGGGGGCTATGGCTACACCTTC. Protein sequence: CASSLGGGYGYTF.